Reported below is one T cell receptor (beta chain). This entry belongs to a study of blood T cell repertoires in COVID-19. Study at large: Acute and convalescent COVID-19 specimens originated in the United States, Italy and Spain.

V was cut by 6 bases and J by 5 bases, with 13 bases left in between. Germline V gene sequence: CDR1 MNHEY, CDR2 SMNVEV (reference sequence). The CDR3 runs to 13 residues. Original analysis: Amplification from reference gene primers served as the basis for estimated nucleated cell counts. Only in-frame clones appear in the TCRdb table, and some are missing; sequencing was by immunoSEQ multiplex PCR. That table supplies the V and J calls and clone size; D and trimming were determined from the DNA. The sample includes hundreds of thousands of clones, roughly 85% of them seen just once. The V gene is TRBV27, the J gene TRBJ2-5, with a tentative D call TRBD2 (5 bases). The sequencing sample was made of peripheral blood. The sequence came from a woman in her 30s with active or convalescent COVID-19. In DNA form, the CDR3 reads TGTGCCAGCAGATCCGGGAATTACGAGACCCAGTACTTC. Translated: CASRSGNYETQYF.